Sequencing of this TCR beta chain was carried out in a study of long-term antiretroviral therapy in people with HIV. Background on the study: Collection dates of the earliest samples fall about a decade before the 2015 immediate-ART recommendation. Study results and limitations: Pre-ART clonal expansion yielded clones that dominated the repertoire at all time points. Among HIV repertoires, CDR3 length ranges were narrower than those of controls.

On this clone itself: No antigen is known for it.

The assay used was immunoSEQ (version v3.0), run at survey level. For every sample, sequencing targeted about 35,000-50,000 T-cell genomes. Assay: immunoSEQ multiplex PCR; the TCRdb copy retains only in-frame clones and omits some. The sample includes approximately 12,000 clones, about 83% of them seen just once. This sample comprised unsorted PBMCs, obtained 3.4 years after starting antiretroviral therapy. This clonotype was obtained from a man aged 40-55 years with HIV.

The CDR3 bases are TGCAGCGTTACGCCGAGCGGGAGGGGTTACGAGCAGTACTTC. This encodes CSVTPSGRGYEQYF. V gene TRBV29-1 combines with J gene TRBJ2-7, with 10 bases matching TRBD2. The CDR3 spans 14 residues. Germline V CDR1 and CDR2: SQVTM, ANQGSEA. Trimming took 5 bases from V and 4 from J; bases not matched to a gene: 8.